The clone carrying this T cell receptor beta chain was counted many times. The entry originates in a study of T cell repertoires in cytomegalovirus infection. On the study more broadly: Indications came from public TCR beta signatures; they pointed to CMV infection and to a matching HLA type.

TCRdb processed the reads anew with MiXCR; each CDR3 protein has one entry. The sample has about 530,000 distinct CDR3 sequences; 26% are singletons. The V end was cut by 7 bases, the J end by 4 bases, with 18 bases between. CDR1 and CDR2 from the germline V gene are SGHTA and FQGNSA. The length of the CDR3 is 15 residues. The TCR was taken from a human donor in good health (CMV status not recorded). Some clones in this sample may be carry-over from other donors' samples. Sequencing used PBMCs. The chain is built from TRBV7-2 and TRBJ2-3, with D unclear. The CDR3, as DNA: TGTGCCAGCAACCTTGGGCCGCGACCCGCAGATACGCAGTATTTT. Its protein product is CASNLGPRPADTQYF.